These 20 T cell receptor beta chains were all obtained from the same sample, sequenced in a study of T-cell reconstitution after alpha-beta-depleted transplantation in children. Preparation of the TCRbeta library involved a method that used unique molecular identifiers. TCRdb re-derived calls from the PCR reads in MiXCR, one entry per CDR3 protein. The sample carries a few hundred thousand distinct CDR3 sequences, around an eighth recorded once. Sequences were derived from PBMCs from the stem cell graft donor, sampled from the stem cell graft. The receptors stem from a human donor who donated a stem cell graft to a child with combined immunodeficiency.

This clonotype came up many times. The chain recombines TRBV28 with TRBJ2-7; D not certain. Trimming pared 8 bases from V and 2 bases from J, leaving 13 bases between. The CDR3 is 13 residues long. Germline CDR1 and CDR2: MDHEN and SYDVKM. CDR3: CASSNPAPYEQYF. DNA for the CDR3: TGTGCCAGCTCGAATCCCGCGCCCTACGAGCAGTACTTC.

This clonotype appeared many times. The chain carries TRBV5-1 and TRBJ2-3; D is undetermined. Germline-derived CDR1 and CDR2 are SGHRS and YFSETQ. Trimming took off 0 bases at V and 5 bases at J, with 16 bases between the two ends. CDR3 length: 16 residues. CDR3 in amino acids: CASSLESGLKEDTQYF. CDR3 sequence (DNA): TGCGCCAGCAGCTTGGAATCCGGGCTCAAGGAAGATACGCAGTATTTT.

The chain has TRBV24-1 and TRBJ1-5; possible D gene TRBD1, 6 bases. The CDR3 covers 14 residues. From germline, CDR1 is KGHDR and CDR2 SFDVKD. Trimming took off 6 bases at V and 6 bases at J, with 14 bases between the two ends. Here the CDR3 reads CATSTSQGGQPQHF. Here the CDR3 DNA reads TGTGCCACCAGTACGTCACAGGGCGGTCAGCCCCAGCATTTT.

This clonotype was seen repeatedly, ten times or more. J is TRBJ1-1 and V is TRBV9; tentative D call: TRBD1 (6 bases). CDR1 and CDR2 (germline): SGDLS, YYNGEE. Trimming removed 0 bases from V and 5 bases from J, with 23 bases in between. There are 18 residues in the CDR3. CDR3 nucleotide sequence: TGTGCCAGCAGCGTAGAAATGGATATCGACACAGGGAGGACTGAAGCTTTCTTT. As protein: CASSVEMDIDTGRTEAFF.

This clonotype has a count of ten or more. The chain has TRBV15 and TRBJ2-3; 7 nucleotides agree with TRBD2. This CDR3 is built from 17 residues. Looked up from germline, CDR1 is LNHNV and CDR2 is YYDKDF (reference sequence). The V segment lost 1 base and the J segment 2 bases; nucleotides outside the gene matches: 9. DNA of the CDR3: TGTGCCACCAGCAGAGGATTAGAGCGGGGTGACACAGATACGCAGTATTTT. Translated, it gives CATSRGLERGDTDTQYF.

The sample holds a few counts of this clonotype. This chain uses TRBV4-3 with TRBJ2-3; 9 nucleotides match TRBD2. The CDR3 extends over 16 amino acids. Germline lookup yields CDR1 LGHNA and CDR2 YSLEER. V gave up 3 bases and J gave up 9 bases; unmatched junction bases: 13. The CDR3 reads CASSQGLSGRGETQYF. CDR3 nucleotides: TGCGCCAGCAGCCAGGGACTTAGCGGGAGAGGGGAGACGCAGTATTTT.

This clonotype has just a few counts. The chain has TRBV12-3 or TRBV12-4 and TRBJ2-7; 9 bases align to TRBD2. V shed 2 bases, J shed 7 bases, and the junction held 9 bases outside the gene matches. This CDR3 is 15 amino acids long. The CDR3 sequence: CASSLLGGGAFEQYF. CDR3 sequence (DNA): TGTGCCAGCAGTTTACTTGGCGGGGGGGCATTTGAGCAGTACTTC.

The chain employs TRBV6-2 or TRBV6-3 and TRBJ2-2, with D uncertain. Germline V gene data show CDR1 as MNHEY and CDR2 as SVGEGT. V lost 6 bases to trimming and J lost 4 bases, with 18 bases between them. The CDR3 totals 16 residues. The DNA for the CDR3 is TGTGCCAGCAGCCCAATCGGATTTCTCACCACCGGGGAGCTGTTTTTT. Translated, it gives CASSPIGFLTTGELFF.

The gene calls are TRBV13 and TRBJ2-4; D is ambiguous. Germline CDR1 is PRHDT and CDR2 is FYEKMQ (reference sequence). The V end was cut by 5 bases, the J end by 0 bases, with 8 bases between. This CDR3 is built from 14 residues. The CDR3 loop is CASSELLAKNIQYF. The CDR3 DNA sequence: TGTGCCAGCAGCGAGCTACTAGCCAAAAACATTCAGTACTTC.

DNA for the CDR3: TGTGCCAGCAGTTACCGAAATACGGGACAACCCTCGGCTTACGAGCAGTACTTC. As protein: CASSYRNTGQPSAYEQYF. The chain uses TRBV6-2 or TRBV6-3 and TRBJ2-7, with TRBD1 as a possible D gene (6 bases). V lost 2 bases to trimming and J lost 4 bases, with 24 bases between them. This CDR3 region has 18 residues. Germline-derived CDR1 and CDR2 are MNHEY and SVGEGT.

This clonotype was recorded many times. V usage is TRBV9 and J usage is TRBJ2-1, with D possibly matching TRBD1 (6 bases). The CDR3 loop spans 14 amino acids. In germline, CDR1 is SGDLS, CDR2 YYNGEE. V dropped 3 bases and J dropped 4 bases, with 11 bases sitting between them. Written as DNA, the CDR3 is TGTGCCAGCAGCGCCCAGGACAGTTACAATGAGCAGTTCTTC. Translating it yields CASSAQDSYNEQFF.

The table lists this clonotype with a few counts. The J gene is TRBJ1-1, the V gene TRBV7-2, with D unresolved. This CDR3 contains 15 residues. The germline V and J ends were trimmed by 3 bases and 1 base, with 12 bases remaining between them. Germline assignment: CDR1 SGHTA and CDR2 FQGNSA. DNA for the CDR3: TGTGCCAGCAGCTTCATAGACACAGCGAACACTGAAGCTTTCTTT. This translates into CASSFIDTANTEAFF.

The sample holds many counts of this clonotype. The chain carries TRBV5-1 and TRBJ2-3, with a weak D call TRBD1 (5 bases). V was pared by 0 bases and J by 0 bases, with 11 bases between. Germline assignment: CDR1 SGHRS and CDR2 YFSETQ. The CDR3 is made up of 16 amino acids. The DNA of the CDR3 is TGCGCCAGCAGCTTGGAAGGCAGGGTCAGCACAGATACGCAGTATTTT. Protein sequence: CASSLEGRVSTDTQYF.

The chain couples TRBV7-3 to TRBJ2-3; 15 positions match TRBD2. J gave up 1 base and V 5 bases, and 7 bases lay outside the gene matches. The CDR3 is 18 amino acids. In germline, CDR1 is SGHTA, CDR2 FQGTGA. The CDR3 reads CASSPGLAGGLGTDTQYF. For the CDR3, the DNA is TGTGCCAGCAGCCCCGGACTAGCGGGGGGGCTGGGCACAGATACGCAGTATTTT.

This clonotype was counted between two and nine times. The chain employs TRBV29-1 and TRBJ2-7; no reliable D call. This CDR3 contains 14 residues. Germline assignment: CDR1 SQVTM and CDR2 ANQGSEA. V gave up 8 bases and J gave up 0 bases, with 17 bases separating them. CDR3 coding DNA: TGCAGCCCTGCCCCCACGGCGAGCTCCTACGAGCAGTACTTC. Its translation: CSPAPTASSYEQYF.

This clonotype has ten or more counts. Here the CDR3 DNA reads TGTGCCAGCAGTGAAGACAGCTCCTACGAGCAGTACTTC. This gives the protein CASSEDSSYEQYF. The chain combines TRBV6-1 with TRBJ2-7; D is ambiguous. Germline V CDR1 and CDR2: MNHNS, SASEGT. This CDR3 is built from 13 residues. Trimming removed 1 base at V and 0 bases at J, with 4 bases between.

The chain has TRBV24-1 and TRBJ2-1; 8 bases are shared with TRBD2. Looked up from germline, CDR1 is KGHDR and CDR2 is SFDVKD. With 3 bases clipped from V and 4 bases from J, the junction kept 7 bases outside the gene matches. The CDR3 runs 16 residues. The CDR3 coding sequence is TGTGCCACCAGTGATCCCGGGACTAGTCATTACAATGAGCAGTTCTTC. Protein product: CATSDPGTSHYNEQFF.

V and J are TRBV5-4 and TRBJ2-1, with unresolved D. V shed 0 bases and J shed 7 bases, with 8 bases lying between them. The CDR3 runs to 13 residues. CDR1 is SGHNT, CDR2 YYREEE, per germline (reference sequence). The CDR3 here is CASSLDYYNEQFF. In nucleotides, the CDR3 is TGTGCCAGCAGCTTGGACTATTATAATGAGCAGTTCTTC.

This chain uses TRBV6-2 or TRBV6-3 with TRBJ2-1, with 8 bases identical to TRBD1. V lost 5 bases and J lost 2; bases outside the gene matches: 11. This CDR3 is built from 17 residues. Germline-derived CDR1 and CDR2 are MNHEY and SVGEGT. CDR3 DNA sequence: TGTGCCAGCAGTGCCCGGACAGGGCGAGGCCCCTACAATGAGCAGTTCTTC. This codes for CASSARTGRGPYNEQFF.

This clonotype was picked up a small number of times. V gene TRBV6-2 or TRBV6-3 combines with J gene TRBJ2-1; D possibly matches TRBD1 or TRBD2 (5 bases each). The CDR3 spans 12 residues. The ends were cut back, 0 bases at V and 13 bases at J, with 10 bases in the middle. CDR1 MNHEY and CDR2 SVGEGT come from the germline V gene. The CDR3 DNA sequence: TGTGCCAGCAGTTACTCGCCGGGGCCACAGTTCTTC. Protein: CASSYSPGPQFF.